This T cell receptor beta chain was identified during a study of cytomegalovirus exposure and HLA in healthy donors. Study-level information: Counted in an early data release were approximately 85 million unique TCRs from HLA-typed donors.

This CDR3 spans 15 amino acids. The germline V gene encodes CDR1 SSHAT and CDR2 FNYEAQ (reference sequence). PCR employed 60 Vbeta and 13 Jbeta primers. This table comes from immunoSEQ multiplex PCR, and its TCRdb copy is limited to in-frame clones, with some not included. The table includes some 63,000 clones, 80% detected once. Concerning this clone: One end of the junction fails to match germline, which may point to a read error.

Sequenced: PBMCs. The gene calls are TRBV7-7 and TRBJ2-3; D is perhaps TRBD2 (6 bases). This TCR was sampled from a woman aged 40 to 50 in good health and CMV-seronegative. Here the CDR3 DNA reads TGTGCTAGCAGCTTAAGTACGGGAGCGGCAGATACGCAGTATTTT. It is translated as CASSLSTGAADTQYF.